The clone carrying this T cell receptor (beta chain) was picked up a small number of times. These data are taken from a study of CD8 T cells in ankylosing spondylitis. TCRdb used MiXCR to reprocess the 5' RACE reads, holding one entry per CDR3 protein. The sample has approximately 140,000 distinct CDR3 sequences; 7% to 10% are singletons. CDR3 size: 13 residues. Germline V lookup: CDR1 DFQATT, CDR2 SNEGSKA (reference sequence). V lost 5 bases and J lost 5, with 14 bases in between. The clonotype was recovered from a male donor with ankylosing spondylitis. The sequencing input was synovial fluid, either unsorted or a sorted T cell fraction (not recorded which). V is TRBV20-1 and J is TRBJ2-3, with D possibly TRBD1 on 6 matching bases. The CDR3 protein is CSASWTVQDTQYF. The CDR3 DNA follows: TGCAGTGCTTCCTGGACAGTTCAAGATACGCAGTATTTT.